Reported below is one TCR beta chain. Antigen unknown. This specimen comes from a study of T cell responses to AZD1222 COVID-19 vaccine. Study observations and caveats: Seropositive at baseline were only a handful of AZD1222 recipients.

Analyses pooled second doses at about 4 or about 12 weeks. Clones were sequenced by immunoSEQ multiplex PCR, and TCRdb holds only the in-frame ones, with some missing. The sample has some 130,000 clones, approximately 95% seen once. The source material was peripheral blood, sampled 28 days after the second AZD1222 dose. The origin of this receptor is an adult who received the AZD1222 COVID-19 vaccine.

The CDR3 here is CASSSRQGHYNEQFF. The CDR3 bases are TGTGCCAGCAGCTCTCGACAGGGTCATTACAATGAGCAGTTCTTC. The chain combines TRBV7-3 with TRBJ2-1; 7 positions agree with TRBD1. Trimming at V came to 4 bases and at J to 4 bases, leaving 7 bases not matched to a gene. The CDR3 is made up of 15 amino acids. Germline values: CDR1 SGHTA, CDR2 FQGTGA.